This TCR beta chain was documented in a study of blood T cell repertoires in COVID-19. Overall study: Material from acute and convalescent COVID-19 was sourced from the United States, Italy and Spain. T cells, B-cell-depleted T cells, or PBMCs provided the cDNA or gDNA that served as material.

Assay: immunoSEQ multiplex PCR; the TCRdb copy retains only in-frame clones and omits some. The sample yields approximately 200,000 clones, 80% to 90% seen once. The CDR3 is 14 amino acids. Between the trimmed V and J ends, which lost 4 bases and 0 bases, there was a span of 10 bases. Per the germline V gene, CDR1 is SGHRS and CDR2 is YFSETQ. The V gene is TRBV5-1, the J gene TRBJ1-1; D is possibly TRBD1 (5 bases). The sequenced material came from peripheral blood. The source of this sequence is a young man with active or convalescent COVID-19. The CDR3 loop is CASSLRAVNTEAFF. CDR3 nucleotides: TGCGCCAGCAGCCTCAGGGCGGTGAACACTGAAGCTTTCTTT.